The 28 T cell receptor beta chains below all came from one sample that was sequenced in a study of STAT5B mutations in CD4+ large granular lymphocyte leukemia. Repertoires were generated with immunoSEQ multiplex PCR, while TCRdb's copy carries only in-frame clones and drops some. The data contain roughly 32,000 clones, 55% to 80% of them singletons. Material for sequencing was CD4+ T cells from blood buffy coats. These receptors were collected from a human donor in good health.

J is TRBJ1-2 and V is TRBV6-5; D is uncertain. This CDR3 is 14 amino acids long. Germline CDR1 reads MNHEY; CDR2 reads SVGAGI. V gave up 4 bases and J gave up 4 bases, with 13 bases separating them. In nucleotides, the CDR3 is TGTGCCAGCAGTTTCGGTCGGGGAGCCTATGGCTACACCTTC. Its translation: CASSFGRGAYGYTF.

In this sample, this clone turned up a few times. CDR3 DNA sequence: TGTGCCTGGAGCACTGATGAAAAACTGTTTTTT. Protein sequence: CAWSTDEKLFF. V usage is TRBV30 and J usage is TRBJ1-4; D not certain. Germline V CDR1 and CDR2: GTSNPN, SVGIG (reference sequence). This CDR3 has 11 amino acids. The V and J ends lost 3 bases and 6 bases respectively, with 5 bases between them.

CDR3 bases: TGCGCCAGCAGCTTGGCTGGGTCTGCAACTAATGAAAAACTGTTTTTT. Its translation is CASSLAGSATNEKLFF. The rearrangement joins TRBV5-1 to TRBJ1-4, with no clear D. V dropped 0 bases and J dropped 0 bases, with 9 bases sitting between them. The length of the CDR3 is 16 residues. Per germline, CDR1 SGHRS and CDR2 YFSETQ.

This sequence joins TRBV5-1 and TRBJ1-3; D is unclear. This CDR3 comprises 13 residues. The V end was cut by 0 bases, the J end by 4 bases, with 5 bases between. Per germline, CDR1 SGHRS and CDR2 YFSETQ. The CDR3 spells CASSLEQGNTIYF. CDR3 coding DNA: TGCGCCAGCAGCTTGGAACAGGGAAACACCATATATTTT. Complete variable domain (other parts from reference TRBV5-1 and TRBJ1-3): KAGVTQTPRYLIKTRGQQVTLSCSPISGHRSVSWYQQTPGQGLQFLFEYFSETQRNKGNFPGRFSGRQFSNSRSEMNVSTLELGDSALYLCASSLEQGNTIYFGEGSWLTVV.

CDR3 nucleotides: TGTGCCAGCAGCTTAGAGACAGGGGAGCTGCGGAAACTGTTTTTT. Protein product: CASSLETGELRKLFF. The chain employs TRBV11-2 and TRBJ1-4; TRBD1 matches at 8 bases. Germline V gene data show CDR1 as SGHAT and CDR2 as FQNNGV. Trimming at V came to 0 bases and at J to 11 bases, leaving 8 bases not matched to a gene. There are 15 residues in the CDR3.

The CDR3 nucleotides read TGTGCCAGCAGCTCGACCGGGGGGGGGTATACGCAGTATTTT. Translating it yields CASSSTGGGYTQYF. The chain couples TRBV7-2 to TRBJ2-3; 8 nucleotides align to TRBD2. Trimming took 4 bases from V and 7 from J; bases not matched to a gene: 7. The CDR3 has 14 amino acids. The V gene's germline CDR1 is SGHTA and CDR2 FQGNSA.

This rearrangement joins TRBV5-1 to TRBJ2-3, with D possibly being TRBD1 (6 bases). The germline V gene encodes CDR1 SGHRS and CDR2 YFSETQ. The CDR3 totals 14 residues. The V and J ends lost 4 bases and 2 bases respectively, with 11 bases between them. The CDR3 reads CASSVDSSTDTQYF. As DNA, the CDR3 is TGCGCCAGCAGCGTGGACAGCTCCACAGATACGCAGTATTTT.

DNA for the CDR3: TGTGCCAGCAGCTTTGCCCTCAGTGGAGCGGGTGAAGAGACCCAGTACTTC. Translation gives CASSFALSGAGEETQYF. The chain carries TRBV7-8 and TRBJ2-5, with D possibly matching TRBD2 (6 bases). V was trimmed by 3 bases and J by 3 bases, leaving 20 bases between them. CDR1 is SGHVS, CDR2 FQNEAQ, per germline. The length of the CDR3 is 17 residues.

The chain employs TRBV7-2 and TRBJ1-6; weak D call: TRBD1 (6 bases). V was clipped by 0 bases and J by 9 bases, with 15 bases between them. This CDR3 region has 16 residues. The V gene's germline CDR1 is SGHTA and CDR2 FQGNSA. Here the CDR3 reads CASSLALGGAGSPLHF. The CDR3, as DNA: TGTGCCAGCAGCTTAGCCTTAGGGGGGGCCGGTTCACCCCTCCACTTT.

This chain joins TRBV25-1 and TRBJ1-4; D perhaps matches TRBD1 (6 bases). This CDR3 comprises 12 residues. The V and J ends lost 9 bases and 1 base respectively, with 6 bases between them. The germline gives CDR1 MGHDK, CDR2 SYGVNS. CDR3: CARGGTNEKLFF. Written as DNA, the CDR3 is TGTGCCAGAGGGGGAACTAATGAAAAACTGTTTTTT.

This chain connects TRBV6-4 to TRBJ2-1; 11 bases line up with TRBD2. This CDR3 has 15 residues. The trim removed 3 bases at V and 9 bases at J, leaving 7 bases unmatched. Germline CDR1 MRHNA, CDR2 SNTAGT. The CDR3 sequence: CASSELAGVRGEQFF. CDR3 nucleotide sequence: TGTGCCAGCAGTGAACTAGCGGGGGTTAGAGGTGAGCAGTTCTTC.

The chain carries TRBV4-2 and TRBJ2-5; a possible D gene is TRBD2 (6 bases). The CDR3 has 17 residues. V was pared by 1 base and J by 3 bases, with 18 bases between. Germline V gene lookup returns CDR1 LGHNA and CDR2 YNFKEQ. CDR3 in amino acids: CASSQGMGDSGEETQYF. CDR3 sequence (DNA): TGTGCCAGCAGCCAAGGGATGGGGGACTCTGGAGAAGAGACCCAGTACTTC.

The chain joins TRBV6-1 to TRBJ1-5; a weak D match, TRBD1 (5 bases). CDR3 length: 17 amino acids. Trimming left V 4 bases short and J 6 bases short, with 22 bases between. Germline lookup yields CDR1 MNHNS and CDR2 SASEGT. The CDR3 region has the DNA TGTGCCAGCAGTGGACAAACGATCAGGGTTGGCAGTCAGCCCCAGCATTTT. Its protein product is CASSGQTIRVGSQPQHF.

DNA for the CDR3: TGTGCCTGGATCCAAGGCTCTGGGGCCAACGTCCTGACTTTC. It is translated as CAWIQGSGANVLTF. This chain joins TRBV30 and TRBJ2-6; no firm D call. V was shortened by 4 bases and J by 0 bases, with 7 bases between the two germline ends. The CDR3 runs to 14 residues. Germline-derived CDR1 and CDR2 are GTSNPN and SVGIG (reference sequence).

The chain joins TRBV6-6 to TRBJ1-1; D call uncertain. This CDR3 comprises 14 residues. The germline V gene has CDR1 MNHNY and CDR2 SVGAGI (reference sequence). V lost 3 bases to trimming and J lost 5 bases, with 13 bases between them. This CDR3 is CASSYLRNPTEAFF. DNA for the CDR3: TGTGCCAGCAGTTATCTGAGGAACCCAACTGAAGCTTTCTTT.

The chain recombines TRBV2 with TRBJ2-5; 7 bases map to TRBD2. Germline trimming cut 7 bases from V and 1 base from J; bases unmatched to any gene: 6. The CDR3 spans 14 residues. CDR1 is SNHLY, CDR2 FYNNEI, per germline. The CDR3 reads CASNWRGTQETQYF. The DNA for the CDR3 is TGTGCCAGCAATTGGCGGGGGACCCAAGAGACCCAGTACTTC.

The rearrangement links TRBV11-3 to TRBJ2-7; possible D gene TRBD1, 5 bases. Germline V lookup: CDR1 SGHNT, CDR2 YENEEA. This CDR3 contains 13 residues. V was pared by 0 bases and J by 3 bases, with 6 bases between. CDR3 protein: CASSLEGHYEQYF. The CDR3 DNA reads as TGTGCCAGCAGCTTAGAAGGACACTACGAGCAGTACTTC.

V is TRBV9 and J is TRBJ2-1; D perhaps matches TRBD1 (6 bases). V lost 4 bases and J 4 bases, leaving 18 bases between the germline ends. This CDR3 spans 16 amino acids. Germline CDR1 reads SGDLS; CDR2 reads YYNGEE. The CDR3 reads CASSSTGGGLYNEQFF. In DNA form, the CDR3 reads TGTGCCAGCAGCTCGACAGGTGGGGGCCTATACAATGAGCAGTTCTTC.

This chain links TRBV7-2 with TRBJ1-4, with a possible D match to TRBD1 (5 bases). Trimming shortened V by 6 bases and J by 4 bases, and 9 bases separated the two germline ends. Germline CDR1 and CDR2: SGHTA and FQGNSA. This CDR3 is built from 13 residues. The CDR3 region is CASSQGYNEKLFF. The CDR3 DNA reads as TGTGCCAGCAGTCAGGGTTATAATGAAAAACTGTTTTTT.

The gene calls are TRBV6-1 and TRBJ1-4; TRBD1 matches 7 bases. CDR1 and CDR2 from the germline V gene are MNHNS and SASEGT. CDR3 length equals 15 residues. V shed 5 bases and J 8 bases; nucleotides not matched to a gene: 11. The CDR3, as DNA: TGTGCCAGCAGTCCGCTCAGGGGGGTGGGCGAAAAACTGTTTTTT. Protein sequence: CASSPLRGVGEKLFF.

V and J are TRBV14 and TRBJ1-3; tentatively, D is TRBD1 (6 bases). This CDR3 region has 16 residues. The V end lost 4 bases, the J end lost 0 bases, and 13 bases lay between the germline ends. Germline CDR1 is SGHDN and CDR2 is FVKESK. The CDR3 loop is CASSLWGGYSGNTIYF. Written as DNA, the CDR3 is TGTGCCAGCAGCCTCTGGGGGGGCTACTCTGGAAACACCATATATTTT.

The chain uses TRBV7-2 and TRBJ2-2, with a tentative D call TRBD2 (6 bases). The CDR3 spans 16 residues. Trimming left V 2 bases short and J 1 base short, with 11 bases between. Germline values: CDR1 SGHTA, CDR2 FQGNSA. The CDR3 DNA follows: TGTGCCAGCAGCTTACGCGGGATTAGGAACACCGGGGAGCTGTTTTTT. Translated, it gives CASSLRGIRNTGELFF. The full variable domain, in which reference TRBV7-2 and TRBJ2-2 provide the parts outside the CDR3, is GAGVSQSPSNKVTEKGKDVELRCDPISGHTALYWYRQSLGQGLEFLIYFQGNSAPDKSGLPSDRFSAERTGGSVSTLTIQRTQQEDSAVYLCASSLRGIRNTGELFFGEGSRLTVL.

V gene TRBV5-1 combines with J gene TRBJ1-2; the D gene is possibly TRBD1 (5 bases). This CDR3 region has 16 residues. Germline CDR1 and CDR2: SGHRS and YFSETQ. Trimming took 0 bases from V and 4 from J, leaving 16 bases between them. The CDR3 loop is CASSLGGGTESYGYTF. The CDR3 nucleotides are TGCGCCAGCAGCTTGGGGGGCGGGACGGAGAGCTATGGCTACACCTTC.

The rearrangement links TRBV10-2 to TRBJ1-6; 7 bases are shared with TRBD1. CDR3 length equals 13 residues. V shed 0 bases and J 11 bases; nucleotides not matched to a gene: 1. Per germline, CDR1 WSHSY and CDR2 SAAADI. Here the CDR3 reads CASSESQGTPLHF. The DNA of the CDR3 is TGCGCCAGCAGTGAGTCACAGGGGACACCCCTCCACTTT.

The genes are TRBV7-9 and TRBJ2-1, with 15 bases lining up with TRBD2. The germline gives CDR1 SEHNR, CDR2 FQNEAQ (reference sequence). The V segment lost 5 bases and the J segment 7 bases; nucleotides outside the gene matches: 9. The CDR3 loop spans 17 amino acids. The CDR3 spells CASSRGLAGGPWNEQFF. CDR3 DNA sequence: TGTGCCAGCAGCAGAGGACTAGCGGGGGGGCCGTGGAATGAGCAGTTCTTC.

V and J are TRBV10-3 and TRBJ1-4; D gene ambiguous. Germline CDR1 ENHRY, CDR2 SYGVKD. This CDR3 spans 14 amino acids. V lost 2 bases to trimming and J lost 5 bases, with 9 bases between them. Here the CDR3 DNA reads TGTGCCATCAGTGAGGGCCAGCCAAATGAAAAACTGTTTTTT. Translated: CAISEGQPNEKLFF.

The rearrangement uses TRBV7-2 and TRBJ1-3; 9 nucleotides agree with TRBD1. With 6 bases clipped from V and 4 bases from J, the junction kept 7 bases outside the gene matches. The CDR3 covers 15 residues. Germline V CDR1 and CDR2: SGHTA, FQGNSA. The CDR3 protein is CASSPTGGLGNTIYF. DNA for the CDR3: TGTGCCAGCAGTCCGACAGGGGGGTTAGGAAACACCATATATTTT.

This chain uses TRBV7-2 with TRBJ1-5; D is undetermined. This CDR3 contains 15 residues. In germline, CDR1 is SGHTA, CDR2 FQGNSA. The ends were cut back, 0 bases at V and 4 bases at J, with 10 bases in the middle. The CDR3 protein is CASSLAPWGNQPQHF. For the CDR3, the DNA is TGTGCCAGCAGCTTAGCGCCCTGGGGTAATCAGCCCCAGCATTTT.